The 3 T cell receptor beta chains presented below share a single source sample, sequenced in a study of vaccination and CD4 T cells after COVID-19. Which antigens these TCRs recognize remains unknown. Researchers used the Oncomine TCR Beta short-read assay to sequence DNA from cultured CD4+ T cells. A single record per CDR3 protein comes from TCRdb applying MiXCR to the PCR reads. There are about 14,000 distinct CDR3 sequences in the sample; about 29% occur only once, and 22% lies in the top ten. Treatment given: roughly 10-day PBMC culture with coronavirus spike peptide pools or control peptides (ViraFEST assay). The sample taken for sequencing was cultured CD4+ T cells from blood. These receptors were obtained from a human donor with COVID-19.

This chain links TRBV7-9 with TRBJ1-2; tentatively, D is TRBD1 (5 bases). The CDR3 contains 14 residues. V dropped 5 bases and J dropped 8 bases, with 18 bases sitting between them. The germline gives CDR1 SEHNR, CDR2 FQNEAQ (reference sequence). This CDR3 reads CASSTPGGFWGYTF. The CDR3 DNA reads as TGTGCCAGCAGCACCCCCGGGGGGTTTTGGGGCTACACCTTC.

The chain is built from TRBV10-1 and TRBJ2-2, with D uncertain. Germline V gene sequence: CDR1 WNHNN, CDR2 SYGVQD (reference sequence). V lost 8 bases to trimming and J lost 2 bases, with 6 bases between them. The CDR3 loop spans 12 amino acids. CDR3 residues: CASRKNTGELFF. The CDR3 DNA sequence: TGCGCCAGCCGCAAAAACACCGGGGAGCTGTTTTTT.

V usage is TRBV28 and J usage is TRBJ1-2, with 7 bases identical to TRBD1. The CDR3 consists of 15 residues. CDR1 is MDHEN and CDR2 is SYDVKM in the germline V gene. V gave up 5 bases and J gave up 4 bases; unmatched junction bases: 10. CDR3 amino acids: CASSPGQVDGYGYTF. The CDR3 DNA sequence: TGTGCCAGCAGTCCTGGACAGGTGGATGGCTATGGCTACACCTTC.